A selection of T cell receptor beta chains follows, all from one sample in a study of shared clonotypes between healthy human individuals. Using immunoSEQ multiplex PCR, the repertoire was profiled, and TCRdb retains in-frame clones only, with some absent. Among just over 2,000,000 clones listed, around 96% were seen once. Sequenced material: naive CD8+ T cells sorted from blood. These receptors all come from a man aged 18 to 29 in good health. CDR3s include the opening cysteine and the closing phenylalanine or tryptophan. A D gene is named only where the DNA matches it firmly. For some rows the clone size is stated as once, few or many, or as a class when expanded; others skip it.

clone size	V gene	D gene	J gene	CDR3 DNA	CDR3 protein
-	TRBV9	-	TRBJ1-4	TGTGCCAGCAGCGTAGAAGGCGGAGTTGCAACTAATGAAAAACTGTTTTTT	CASSVEGGVATNEKLFF
-	TRBV6-1	-	TRBJ1-4	TGTGCCAGCAGTGAAAAGGAGGGAGTAAGGGAAAAACTGTTTTTT	CASSEKEGVREKLFF
-	TRBV6-1	-	TRBJ1-2	TGTGCCAGCAGTGACCAGGGGTATGGCTACACCTTC	CASSDQGYGYTF
-	TRBV9	TRBD1	TRBJ2-2	TGTGCCAGCAGAGAGACAGGGACCGGGGAGCTGTTTTTT	CASRETGTGELFF
-	TRBV5-8	-	TRBJ1-6	TGTGCCAGCAGCTTGGCCGGGACCGCGGCCTATTCACCCCTCCACTTT	CASSLAGTAAYSPLHF
-	TRBV2	TRBD2	TRBJ2-7	TGTGCCAGCAGTGTAGCTAGCGGGAACCTAGACGAGCAGTACTTC	CASSVASGNLDEQYF
-	TRBV7-9	-	TRBJ1-6	TGTGCCAGCAGCTCCGGCTTCGTTCAGGGTCATTCACCCCTCCACTTT	CASSSGFVQGHSPLHF
-	TRBV6-1	-	TRBJ1-2	TGTGCCAGCAGTGAACATATAGGGGATAACTATGGCTACACCTTC	CASSEHIGDNYGYTF
-	TRBV6-6	-	TRBJ1-1	TGTGCCAGCAGTTACCCTGAAGCTTTCTTT	CASSYPEAFF
-	TRBV27	TRBD2	TRBJ2-5	TGTGCCAGCCAGGGACTAGCGGGATCTGGGGAGACCCAGTACTTC	CASQGLAGSGETQYF
-	TRBV19	-	TRBJ2-7	TGTGCCAGTAGTACTCCCTTTGAGTACGAGCAGTACTTC	CASSTPFEYEQYF
-	TRBV5-6	-	TRBJ2-2	TGTGCCAGCAGCTTGGGATTGCAGGGGTGGACCGGGGAGCTGTTTTTT	CASSLGLQGWTGELFF
-	TRBV28	TRBD1	TRBJ1-1	TGTGCCAGCAGTTACAGGGGAGGAACTGAAGCTTTCTTT	CASSYRGGTEAFF
-	TRBV4-1	TRBD1	TRBJ1-2	TGCGCCAGCAGCCAAGAGCCCCCCACAGGGGTAAGGTATGGCTACACCTTC	CASSQEPPTGVRYGYTF
-	TRBV30	-	TRBJ1-4	TGTGCCTGGAGTGGACGGCCGGTTGGTGAAAAACTGTTTTTT	CAWSGRPVGEKLFF
few	TRBV7-9	TRBD1	TRBJ1-1	TGTGCCAGCGAAGGACAGGGGCGTGCTGAAGCTTTCTTT	CASEGQGRAEAFF
-	TRBV27	TRBD1	TRBJ2-1	TGTGCCAGCAGCTATGACAGGGGTCTGGACAATGAGCAGTTCTTC	CASSYDRGLDNEQFF
-	TRBV5-6	-	TRBJ2-5	TGTGCCAGCAGCTGGGGGGTTTTGGAGACCCAGTACTTC	CASSWGVLETQYF
-	TRBV11-1	TRBD2	TRBJ2-7	TGTGCCAGCAGGGAAGGCCTCGGGGGGGCCGCCTACGAGCAGTACTTC	CASREGLGGAAYEQYF
-	TRBV5-6	TRBD1	TRBJ2-7	TGTGCCAGCAGCTTTTCGGACAGGGTCGACGAGCAGTACTTC	CASSFSDRVDEQYF
-	TRBV4-1	TRBD2	TRBJ2-7	TGCGCCAGCAGCCAAGAAACGGGGGGTGCCTTCTACGAGCAGTACTTC	CASSQETGGAFYEQYF
-	TRBV18	-	TRBJ2-3	TGTGCCAGCTCACCACCTGGACGCGTCGGAGATACGCAGTATTTT	CASSPPGRVGDTQYF